Shown below are 22 T cell receptor beta chains from a single sample sequenced in a study of identical twins. TCRdb reprocessed the 5' RACE reads with MiXCR, giving one entry per CDR3 protein. The sample contains approximately 230,000 distinct CDR3 sequences, over 5% of which appear only once. The same data also went into a second study, on T cells expressing NK-cell markers.

Sequenced sample: CD8+ T cells sorted from blood. Source of these receptors: a woman in her late teens or twenties in good health.

This clonotype was recorded many times. The chain employs TRBV7-8 and TRBJ2-5, with TRBD2 identical over 7 bases. Trimming took 6 bases from V and 5 from J; bases not matched to a gene: 3. In germline, CDR1 is SGHVS, CDR2 FQNEAQ. This CDR3 region has 12 residues. The DNA of the CDR3 is TGTGCCAGCAGTCCAGCGGGGGAGACCCAGTACTTC. This codes for CASSPAGETQYF.

This clonotype was recorded many times. The chain uses TRBV12-3 or TRBV12-4 and TRBJ2-1; D call uncertain. There are 12 residues in the CDR3. Trimming stripped 4 bases from V and 7 bases from J, with 8 bases between. CDR3 protein: CASSSTANEQFF. CDR3 nucleotides: TGTGCCAGCAGTTCTACAGCTAATGAGCAGTTCTTC.

This clonotype has at least ten counts. This sequence joins TRBV4-1 and TRBJ2-4; 7 nucleotides agree with TRBD1. The CDR3 consists of 16 residues. Germline assignment: CDR1 MGHRA and CDR2 YSYEKL. V shed 0 bases and J 6 bases; nucleotides not matched to a gene: 8. Here the CDR3 reads CASSQDHGRGTNIQYF. In nucleotides, the CDR3 is TGCGCCAGCAGCCAAGATCACGGCAGGGGGACAAACATTCAGTACTTC.

The table lists this clonotype with a few counts. This chain joins TRBV27 and TRBJ2-7; 11 nucleotides match TRBD2. The CDR3 has 15 residues. With V trimmed by 5 bases and J by 5 bases, 8 bases remained unmatched. Germline lookup yields CDR1 MNHEY and CDR2 SMNVEV (reference sequence). CDR3 sequence (DNA): TGTGCCAGCAGTGGGCTAGCGGGAGGTATGGACGAGCAGTACTTC. It specifies CASSGLAGGMDEQYF.

This clonotype was counted ten times or more. This chain joins TRBV7-2 and TRBJ1-2, with D perhaps matching TRBD1 (5 bases). The CDR3 spans 14 residues. V lost 5 bases and J 3 bases, leaving 13 bases between the germline ends. Per the germline V gene, CDR1 is SGHTA and CDR2 is FQGNSA. The CDR3 sequence is CASSLVGPDYGYTF. CDR3 bases: TGTGCCAGCAGCCTGGTGGGGCCCGACTATGGCTACACCTTC. The full variable domain, in which reference TRBV7-2 and TRBJ1-2 provide the parts outside the CDR3, is GAGVSQSPSNKVTEKGKDVELRCDPISGHTALYWYRQSLGQGLEFLIYFQGNSAPDKSGLPSDRFSAERTGGSVSTLTIQRTQQEDSAVYLCASSLVGPDYGYTFGSGTRLTVV.

The chain carries TRBV7-9 and TRBJ2-2; 9 bases line up with TRBD1. Looked up from germline, CDR1 is SEHNR and CDR2 is FQNEAQ (reference sequence). Losses at the gene ends were 5 bases for V and 10 bases for J; bases not matched to a gene: 11. This CDR3 contains 15 residues. CDR3 coding DNA: TGTGCCAGCAGCGCCATCCGGGACAGGGCTGAGGAGCTGTTTTTT. Encoded protein: CASSAIRDRAEELFF.

This clonotype was seen once. This sequence joins TRBV30 and TRBJ2-7, with 10 positions matching TRBD2. CDR1 GTSNPN and CDR2 SVGIG come from the germline V gene (reference sequence). The length of the CDR3 is 13 residues. Written as DNA, the CDR3 is TGTGCTTACGTCGCTAGCGGGAGTTACGAGCAGTACTTC. This encodes CAYVASGSYEQYF.

This clonotype was recorded many times. The genes are TRBV21-1 and TRBJ1-2. TRBV21-1 is tagged as a pseudogene. The CDR3 contains 12 residues. The CDR3 DNA reads as TGTGCCAGCAGATTGGACCATTATGGCTACACCTTC. Amino acid sequence: CASRLDHYGYTF.

This clonotype was seen only a few times. The chain joins TRBV12-3 or TRBV12-4 to TRBJ2-3; a possible D gene is TRBD1 (7 bases). The CDR3 length is 16 residues. Trimming removed 3 bases from V and 0 bases from J, with 13 bases in between. DNA for the CDR3: TGTGCCAGCAGTTTTTGGGCAGGGGGGAGCACAGATACGCAGTATTTT. This gives the protein CASSFWAGGSTDTQYF.

This clonotype was counted many times. The V call is TRBV12-3 or TRBV12-4, the J call TRBJ1-3, with 10 bases identical to TRBD1. V was clipped by 4 bases and J by 3 bases; unmatched bases: 3. The CDR3 length is 15 residues. CDR3 protein: CASSSTGGGGNTIYF. CDR3 nucleotide sequence: TGTGCCAGCAGTTCGACAGGGGGCGGTGGAAACACCATATATTTT.

This clonotype occurred many times. This chain uses TRBV25-1 with TRBJ1-3, with D possibly matching TRBD1 (6 bases). V lost 4 bases and J 8 bases, leaving 6 bases between the germline ends. Germline V gene data show CDR1 as MGHDK and CDR2 as SYGVNS. The CDR3 is 11 residues long. The CDR3 nucleotides read TGTGCCAGCAGTGCAGGGGACACCATATATTTT. It specifies CASSAGDTIYF.

This clonotype showed up many times. The chain joins TRBV29-1 to TRBJ2-3; D remains ambiguous. V lost 4 bases to trimming and J lost 1 base, with 12 bases between them. CDR3 length equals 14 residues. The germline V gene encodes CDR1 SQVTM and CDR2 ANQGSEA. CDR3 nucleotides: TGCAGCGTTGTGGGTATTGGGGGCACAGATACGCAGTATTTT. Its translation is CSVVGIGGTDTQYF.

In its sample, this clonotype was seen a few times. The rearrangement joins TRBV20-1 to TRBJ2-3; D is unresolved. The CDR3 is made up of 15 amino acids. CDR1 is DFQATT and CDR2 is SNEGSKA in the germline V gene (reference sequence). Trimming shortened V by 3 bases and J by 1 base, and 14 bases separated the two germline ends. The CDR3 region is CSASAGVQGTDTQYF. CDR3 in DNA: TGCAGTGCTAGCGCTGGGGTCCAGGGCACAGATACGCAGTATTTT.

The V gene is TRBV7-9, the J gene TRBJ2-2; TRBD2 matches 9 bases. In germline, CDR1 is SEHNR, CDR2 FQNEAQ (reference sequence). This CDR3 has 17 amino acids. The V segment lost 5 bases and the J segment 7 bases; nucleotides outside the gene matches: 14. CDR3 sequence reads: CASSPGSSGSINGELFF. The CDR3 nucleotides are TGTGCCAGCAGCCCCGGGAGTAGCGGGAGTATTAACGGGGAGCTGTTTTTT.

The chain joins TRBV7-2 to TRBJ2-1; a possible D gene is TRBD1 (6 bases). Deletions cut 8 bases from V and 0 bases from J, with 14 bases between. CDR3 length: 15 amino acids. The germline CDR1 and CDR2 sequences are SGHTA and FQGNSA. The CDR3 here is CASGQTGSSYNEQFF. As DNA, the CDR3 is TGTGCCAGCGGTCAAACAGGGAGCTCCTACAATGAGCAGTTCTTC.

This clonotype occurred a few times. The CDR3 DNA sequence: TGTGCCAGCAGCTCACTTCCGGGACAGGGGAAGGACATTCAGTACTTC. It encodes CASSSLPGQGKDIQYF. V and J are TRBV7-6 and TRBJ2-4; 10 nucleotides match TRBD1. The germline V gene encodes CDR1 SGHVS and CDR2 FNYEAQ. Losses at the gene ends were 4 bases for V and 8 bases for J; bases not matched to a gene: 11. This CDR3 has 16 amino acids.

Only a few counts were recorded for this clonotype. The chain uses TRBV27 and TRBJ2-7, with unresolved D. Trimming stripped 1 base from V and 2 bases from J, with 12 bases between. This CDR3 spans 15 amino acids. Germline loops: CDR1 MNHEY, CDR2 SMNVEV (reference sequence). CDR3 residues: CASSLYPPGPYEQYF. The CDR3 DNA is TGTGCCAGCAGTTTATATCCGCCTGGTCCCTACGAGCAGTACTTC.

This clonotype was picked up a small number of times. The V gene is TRBV15, the J gene TRBJ2-7, with D perhaps matching TRBD1 or TRBD2 (5 bases each). The germline CDR1 and CDR2 sequences are LNHNV and YYDKDF (reference sequence). The length of the CDR3 is 16 residues. Trimming stripped 5 bases from V and 1 base from J, with 18 bases between. For the CDR3, the DNA is TGTGCCACCAGCTCTCAATCCGTGGGGGATTCCTACGAGCAGTACTTC. It encodes CATSSQSVGDSYEQYF.

This clonotype was seen repeatedly, ten times or more. The chain is built from TRBV27 and TRBJ1-1; no definite D call. The CDR3 consists of 12 residues. Trimming shortened V by 5 bases and J by 9 bases, and 13 bases separated the two germline ends. Germline assignment: CDR1 MNHEY and CDR2 SMNVEV (reference sequence). The DNA for the CDR3 is TGTGCCAGCAGTGGGCCGGGCTCCAAAGCTTTCTTT. It specifies CASSGPGSKAFF.

The CDR3 bases are TGTGCTAGTGGCGCGATGCGTCGGTCGGATGGCTACACCTTC. This encodes CASGAMRRSDGYTF. The chain is built from TRBV12-5 and TRBJ1-2, with D hard to call. The CDR3 totals 14 residues. Germline CDR1 LGHNT, CDR2 FRNRAP. V dropped 6 bases and J dropped 6 bases, with 17 bases sitting between them. Full variable domain (remainder filled in from reference TRBV12-5 and TRBJ1-2): DARVTQTPRHKVTEMGQEVTMRCQPILGHNTVFWYRQTMMQGLELLAYFRNRAPLDDSGMPKDRFSAEMPDATLATLKIQPSEPRDSAVYFCASGAMRRSDGYTFGSGTRLTVV.

This clonotype occurred many times. This chain uses TRBV27 with TRBJ2-7, with 8 bases that match TRBD2. The CDR3 has 14 residues. Trimming took 6 bases from V and 4 from J; bases not matched to a gene: 8. CDR1 is MNHEY, CDR2 SMNVEV, per germline (reference sequence). The CDR3 loop is CASSAGTRVYEQYF. Written as DNA, the CDR3 is TGTGCCAGCAGCGCAGGGACTAGAGTATACGAGCAGTACTTC.

The table lists this clonotype with many counts. The chain carries TRBV11-1 and TRBJ1-6; D not certain. The V end was cut by 3 bases, the J end by 4 bases, with 7 bases between. The CDR3 consists of 14 residues. Germline lookup yields CDR1 SGHAT and CDR2 FQDESV (reference sequence). CDR3 sequence: CASSFWDYNSPLHF. The DNA for the CDR3 is TGTGCCAGCAGCTTTTGGGATTATAATTCACCCCTCCACTTT.